These T cell receptor beta chains were read from a single sample in a study of CXCR4 blockade with PD-1 therapy in pancreatic cancer. The assay was immunoSEQ multiplex PCR, and TCRdb's table has in-frame clones only and misses some. The table records more than 15,000 clones, 55% to 85% of them present only once. Material for sequencing was tumor tissue. These receptor sequences come from a human donor with pancreatic ductal adenocarcinoma. Both conserved end residues are part of each CDR3. D genes are given only for firm matches. Where a row states a size, it is once, few, many or the class of an expanded clone; other rows omit it.

size,V,D,J,CDR3,DNA
NA,TRBV30,NA,TRBJ2-5,CAWSVGGKTQYF,TGTGCCTGGAGTGTGGGGGGAAAGACCCAGTACTTC
NA,TRBV28,NA,TRBJ1-6,CASSFPTLNSPLHF,TGTGCCAGCAGTTTCCCAACACTCAATTCACCCCTCCACTTT
NA,TRBV30,NA,TRBJ2-7,CAWSWARGGDEQYF,TGTGCCTGGAGTTGGGCCCGGGGTGGTGACGAGCAGTACTTC
NA,TRBV18,TRBD2,TRBJ2-1,CASSLRGSGRGTYNEQFF,TGTGCCAGCTCCCTAAGGGGAAGCGGGAGGGGAACCTACAATGAGCAGTTCTTC
few,TRBV25-1,TRBD2,TRBJ2-5,CASSDWTSDETQYF,TGTGCCAGCAGTGACTGGACTAGCGATGAGACCCAGTACTTC
NA,TRBV29-1,NA,TRBJ2-6,CSVVGFLSGEANVLTF,TGCAGCGTTGTGGGCTTCCTGTCTGGTGAGGCCAACGTCCTGACTTTC
once,TRBV18,TRBD2,TRBJ2-1,CASSPPSSGINEQFF,TGTGCCAGCTCACCACCTAGTAGCGGGATCAATGAGCAGTTCTTC
NA,TRBV14,TRBD1,TRBJ2-7,CASSRGAGGTYEQYF,TGTGCCAGCAGCAGAGGAGCAGGGGGAACCTACGAGCAGTACTTC
NA,TRBV14,NA,TRBJ1-2,CASSNHYGYTF,TGTGCCAGCAGCAATCACTATGGCTACACCTTC
NA,TRBV19,NA,TRBJ2-5,CASSIWGVQETQYF,TGTGCCAGTAGTATCTGGGGGGTCCAAGAGACCCAGTACTTC
NA,TRBV6-8,TRBD1,TRBJ1-1,CAISQDRVGNTEAFF,TGTGCCATCAGTCAGGACAGGGTTGGGAACACTGAAGCTTTCTTT
NA,TRBV25-1,NA,TRBJ2-2,CASTGVGGSTGELFF,TGTGCCAGCACCGGTGTAGGCGGCAGCACCGGGGAGCTGTTTTTT
few,TRBV30,NA,TRBJ2-5,CAWSREVWETQYF,TGTGCCTGGAGTAGAGAGGTGTGGGAGACCCAGTACTTC
NA,TRBV29-1,TRBD2,TRBJ2-5,CSLTRLAGGGGTQYF,TGCAGCCTCACGAGGCTAGCGGGAGGCGGCGGGACCCAGTACTTC
NA,TRBV18,TRBD1,TRBJ1-6,CASSPNLPGQGNSPLHF,TGTGCCAGCTCACCTAATCTCCCGGGACAGGGTAATTCACCCCTCCACTTT
NA,TRBV18,NA,TRBJ2-7,CASSLTGSEQYF,TGTGCCAGCTCACTGACAGGTAGCGAGCAGTACTTC
NA,TRBV6-8,NA,TRBJ2-7,CASTYSGSYEQYF,TGTGCCAGCACCTATAGCGGTTCCTACGAGCAGTACTTC
NA,TRBV6-8,NA,TRBJ2-3,CASSLTGLDTQYF,TGTGCCAGCAGTTTAACAGGGTTGGATACGCAGTATTTT
NA,TRBV19,NA,TRBJ1-1,CASSISGVGTEAFF,TGTGCCAGTAGTATCTCGGGGGTGGGCACTGAAGCTTTCTTT
NA,TRBV7-1,NA,TRBJ2-2,CASSPSGVLNTGELFF,TGTGCCAGCAGCCCCTCGGGGGTGCTGAACACCGGGGAGCTGTTTTTT
NA,TRBV29-1,NA,TRBJ1-1,CSVEIQGPEAFF,TGCAGCGTGGAAATACAGGGTCCTGAAGCTTTCTTT
NA,TRBV28,NA,TRBJ2-7,CASSPGHSHEQYF,TGTGCCAGCAGCCCCGGACATTCCCACGAGCAGTACTTC
NA,TRBV18,NA,TRBJ1-4,CASSDALGTANEKLFF,TGTGCCAGCTCAGATGCACTCGGGACGGCTAATGAAAAACTGTTTTTT
NA,TRBV5-1,TRBD1,TRBJ2-5,CASSPETGLRETQYF,TGCGCCAGCAGCCCAGAGACAGGGCTTAGGGAGACCCAGTACTTC
NA,TRBV30,NA,TRBJ2-5,CAWSVRVGETQYF,TGTGCCTGGAGTGTACGGGTGGGAGAGACCCAGTACTTC
NA,TRBV28,NA,TRBJ2-3,CASRPGADTQYF,TGTGCCAGCAGGCCAGGAGCAGATACGCAGTATTTT